The clone carrying this T cell receptor beta chain was counted many times. Antigen unknown. The length of the CDR3 is 16 residues. V lost 5 bases and J lost 5, with 21 bases in between. The data belong to a study of T cell repertoires in cytomegalovirus infection. Background on the study: TCR beta signatures that were public indicated CMV infection and matching HLA type.

TCRdb reanalysed the reads using MiXCR and keeps one entry per CDR3 protein. The table lists around 74,000 distinct CDR3 sequences, about 3.8% of them singletons, with approximately 5% in the top ten. Study-wide findings and caveats: CMV carriers having the relevant HLA were flagged by cumulative public TCR beta family frequency. Ex vivo, HLA-C-restricted CMV-specific TCR beta clonotypes prevailed over the rest of the response.

Sequencing used PBMCs. The chain couples TRBV12-3 or TRBV12-4 to TRBJ1-1; D perhaps matches TRBD1 (6 bases). This sequence was found in a human donor in good health (CMV status not recorded). Some clones in this sample may be carry-over from other donors' samples. The CDR3 bases are TGTGCCAGCAGTGCCACGCTCATACAGGGTACTACTGAAGCTTTCTTT. Protein: CASSATLIQGTTEAFF.